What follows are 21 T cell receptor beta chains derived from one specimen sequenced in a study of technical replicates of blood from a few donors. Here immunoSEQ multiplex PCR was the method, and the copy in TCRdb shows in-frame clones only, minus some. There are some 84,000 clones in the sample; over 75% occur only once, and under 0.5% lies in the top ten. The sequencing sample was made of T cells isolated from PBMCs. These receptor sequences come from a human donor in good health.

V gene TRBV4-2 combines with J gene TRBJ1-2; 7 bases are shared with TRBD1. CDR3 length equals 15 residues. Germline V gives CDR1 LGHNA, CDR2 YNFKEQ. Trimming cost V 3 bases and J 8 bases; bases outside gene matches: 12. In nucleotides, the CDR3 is TGTGCCAGCAGCCATCCTTATCAGACAGGGAAGGGCTACACCTTC. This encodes CASSHPYQTGKGYTF.

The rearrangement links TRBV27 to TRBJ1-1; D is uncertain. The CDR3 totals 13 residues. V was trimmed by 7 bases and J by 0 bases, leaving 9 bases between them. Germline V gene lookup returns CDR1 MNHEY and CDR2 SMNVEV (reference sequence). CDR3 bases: TGTGCCAGCAAGCGATTCATGAACACTGAAGCTTTCTTT. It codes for CASKRFMNTEAFF.

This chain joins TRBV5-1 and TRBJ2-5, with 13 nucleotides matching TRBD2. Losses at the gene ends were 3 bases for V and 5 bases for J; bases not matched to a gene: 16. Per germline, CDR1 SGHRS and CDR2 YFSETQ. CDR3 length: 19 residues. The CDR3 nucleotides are TGCGCCAGCAGCTATGAGCCCCTCGGACTAGCGGGAGAACGGGAGACCCAGTACTTC. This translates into CASSYEPLGLAGERETQYF.

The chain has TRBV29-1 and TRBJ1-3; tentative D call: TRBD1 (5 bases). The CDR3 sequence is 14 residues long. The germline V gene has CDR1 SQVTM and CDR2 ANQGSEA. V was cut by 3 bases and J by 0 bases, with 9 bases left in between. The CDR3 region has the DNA TGCAGCGTTGAGGGGCGTCTCTCTGGAAACACCATATATTTT. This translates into CSVEGRLSGNTIYF.

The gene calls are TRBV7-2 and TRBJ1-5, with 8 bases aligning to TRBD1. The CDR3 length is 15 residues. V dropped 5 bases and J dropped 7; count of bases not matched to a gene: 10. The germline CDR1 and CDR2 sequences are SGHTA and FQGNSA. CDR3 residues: CASSLGGDRLQPQHF. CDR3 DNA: TGTGCCAGCAGCCTAGGGGGGGACAGGTTGCAGCCCCAGCATTTT.

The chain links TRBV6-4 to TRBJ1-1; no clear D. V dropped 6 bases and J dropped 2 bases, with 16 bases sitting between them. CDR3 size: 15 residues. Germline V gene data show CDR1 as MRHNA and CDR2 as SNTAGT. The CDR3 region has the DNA TGTGCCAGCAGGTCCCTCGGTGAAGTTAACACTGAAGCTTTCTTT. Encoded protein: CASRSLGEVNTEAFF.

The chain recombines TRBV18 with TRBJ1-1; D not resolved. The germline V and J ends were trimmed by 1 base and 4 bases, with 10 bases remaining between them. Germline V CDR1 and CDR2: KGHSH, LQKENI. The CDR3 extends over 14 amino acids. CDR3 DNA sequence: TGTGCCAGCTCACCACTTCCTCCAGGCACTGAAGCTTTCTTT. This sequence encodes CASSPLPPGTEAFF. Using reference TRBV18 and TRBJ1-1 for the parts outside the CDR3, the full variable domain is NAGVMQNPRHLVRRRGQEARLRCSPMKGHSHVYWYRQLPEEGLKFMVYLQKENIIDESGMPKERFSAEFPKEGPSILRIQQVVRGDSAAYFCASSPLPPGTEAFFGQGTRLTVV.

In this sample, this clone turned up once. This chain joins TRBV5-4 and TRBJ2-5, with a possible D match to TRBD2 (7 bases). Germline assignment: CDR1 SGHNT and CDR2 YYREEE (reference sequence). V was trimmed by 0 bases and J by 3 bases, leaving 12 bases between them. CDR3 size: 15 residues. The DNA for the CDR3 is TGTGCCAGCAGCTTGGCGAGGGGGGGTGAAGAGACCCAGTACTTC. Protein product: CASSLARGGEETQYF.

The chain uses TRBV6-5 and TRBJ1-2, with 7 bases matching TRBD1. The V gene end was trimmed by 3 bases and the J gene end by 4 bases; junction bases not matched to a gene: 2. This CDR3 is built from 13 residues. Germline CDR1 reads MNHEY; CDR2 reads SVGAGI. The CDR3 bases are TGTGCCAGCAGTTATGACAGGGCCTATGGCTACACCTTC. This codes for CASSYDRAYGYTF.

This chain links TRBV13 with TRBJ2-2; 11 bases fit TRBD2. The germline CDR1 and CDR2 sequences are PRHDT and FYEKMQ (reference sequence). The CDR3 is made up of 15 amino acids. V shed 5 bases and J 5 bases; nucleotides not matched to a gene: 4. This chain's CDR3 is CASSQGLAVTGELFF. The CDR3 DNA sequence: TGTGCCAGCAGCCAGGGACTAGCGGTTACCGGGGAGCTGTTTTTT.

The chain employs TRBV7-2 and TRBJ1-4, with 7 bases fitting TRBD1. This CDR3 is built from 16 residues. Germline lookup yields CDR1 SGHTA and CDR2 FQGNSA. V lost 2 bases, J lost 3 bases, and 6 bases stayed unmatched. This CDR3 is CASSLHPGQSNEKLFF. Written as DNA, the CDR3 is TGTGCCAGCAGCTTACACCCGGGACAGTCTAATGAAAAACTGTTTTTT.

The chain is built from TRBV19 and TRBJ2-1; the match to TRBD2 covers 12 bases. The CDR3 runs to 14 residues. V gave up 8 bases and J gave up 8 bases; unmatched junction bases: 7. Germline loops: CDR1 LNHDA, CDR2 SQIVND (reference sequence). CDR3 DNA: TGTGCCAGTCATGGACTAGCGGGATTGGATGAGCAGTTCTTC. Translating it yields CASHGLAGLDEQFF.

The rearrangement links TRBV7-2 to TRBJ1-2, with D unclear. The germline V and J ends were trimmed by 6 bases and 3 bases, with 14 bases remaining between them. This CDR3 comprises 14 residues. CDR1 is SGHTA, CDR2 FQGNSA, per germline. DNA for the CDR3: TGTGCCAGCAGGTCAGGAGGCTCGTACTATGGCTACACCTTC. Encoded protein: CASRSGGSYYGYTF.

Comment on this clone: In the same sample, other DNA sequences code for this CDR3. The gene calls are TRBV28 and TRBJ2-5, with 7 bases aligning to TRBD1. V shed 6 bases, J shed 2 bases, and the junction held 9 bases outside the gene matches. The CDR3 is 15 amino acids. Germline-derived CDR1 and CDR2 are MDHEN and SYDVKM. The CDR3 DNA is TGTGCCAGCAGCTTCGGGACAGAGTTACAAGAGACCCAGTACTTC. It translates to CASSFGTELQETQYF.

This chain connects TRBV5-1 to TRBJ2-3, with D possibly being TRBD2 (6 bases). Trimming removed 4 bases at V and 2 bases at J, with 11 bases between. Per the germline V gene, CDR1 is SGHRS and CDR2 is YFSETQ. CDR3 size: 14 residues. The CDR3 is CASSQAGPTDTQYF. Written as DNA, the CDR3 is TGCGCCAGCAGCCAAGCGGGTCCCACAGATACGCAGTATTTT.

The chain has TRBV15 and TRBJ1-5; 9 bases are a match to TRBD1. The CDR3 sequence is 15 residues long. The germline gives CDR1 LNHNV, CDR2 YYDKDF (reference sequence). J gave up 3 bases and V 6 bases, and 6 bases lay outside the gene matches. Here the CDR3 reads CATRRDREVNQPQHF. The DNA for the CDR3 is TGTGCCACCAGAAGGGACAGGGAGGTCAATCAGCCCCAGCATTTT. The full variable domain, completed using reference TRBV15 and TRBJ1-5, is DAMVIQNPRYQVTQFGKPVTLSCSQTLNHNVMYWYQQKSSQAPKLLFHYYDKDFNNEADTPDNFQSRRPNTSFCFLDIRSPGLGDTAMYLCATRRDREVNQPQHFGDGTRLSIL.

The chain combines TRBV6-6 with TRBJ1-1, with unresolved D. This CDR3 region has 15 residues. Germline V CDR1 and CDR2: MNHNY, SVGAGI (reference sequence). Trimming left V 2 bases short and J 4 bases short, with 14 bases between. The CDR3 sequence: CASSYIGVRTTEAFF. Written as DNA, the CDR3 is TGTGCCAGCAGTTACATCGGGGTTCGTACCACTGAAGCTTTCTTT.

This CDR3 reads CASKEWTANTGELFF. In DNA, the CDR3 is TGTGCCAGTAAAGAATGGACAGCGAACACCGGGGAGCTGTTTTTT. J is TRBJ2-2 and V is TRBV5-4; tentative D call: TRBD1 (6 bases). Germline V gene sequence: CDR1 SGHNT, CDR2 YYREEE (reference sequence). The CDR3 totals 15 residues. V was shortened by 8 bases and J by 0 bases, with 14 bases between the two germline ends.

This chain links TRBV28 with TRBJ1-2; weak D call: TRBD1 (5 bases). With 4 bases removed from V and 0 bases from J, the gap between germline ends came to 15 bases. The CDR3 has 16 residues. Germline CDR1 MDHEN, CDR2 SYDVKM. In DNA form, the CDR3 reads TGTGCCAGCAGTTCGGGACGGGGGATAACTAACTATGGCTACACCTTC. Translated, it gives CASSSGRGITNYGYTF.

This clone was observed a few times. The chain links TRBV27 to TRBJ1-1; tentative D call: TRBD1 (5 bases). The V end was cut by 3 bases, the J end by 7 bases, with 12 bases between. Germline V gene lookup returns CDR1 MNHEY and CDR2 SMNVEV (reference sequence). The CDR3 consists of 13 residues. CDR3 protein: CASSFFSTGEAFF. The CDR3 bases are TGTGCCAGCAGTTTCTTTTCAACAGGTGAAGCTTTCTTT.

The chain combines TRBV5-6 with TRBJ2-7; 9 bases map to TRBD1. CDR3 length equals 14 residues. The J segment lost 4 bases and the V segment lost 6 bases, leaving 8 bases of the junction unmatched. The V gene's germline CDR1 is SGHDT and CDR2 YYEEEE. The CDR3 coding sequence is TGTGCCAGCATGCTTGGGGACAGGGAGTACGAGCAGTACTTC. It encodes CASMLGDREYEQYF. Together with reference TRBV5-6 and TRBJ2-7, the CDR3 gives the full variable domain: DAGVTQSPTHLIKTRGQQVTLRCSPKSGHDTVSWYQQALGQGPQFIFQYYEEEERQRGNFPDRFSGHQFPNYSSELNVNALLLGDSALYLCASMLGDREYEQYFGPGTRLTVT.